This T cell receptor beta chain was captured in a study of immune cell composition in non-small cell lung cancer. Points from the study as a whole: Squamous carcinomas (around 80%) more often had tumour-associated clones >0.5% than adenocarcinomas (33%). TIL tumour reactivity correlated with maximal tumour-associated clone frequency in adenocarcinoma. Dominant in vivo tumour-associated clones were not shown to share tumour-reactive sequences.

Normal lung was sampled as far from the tumour as possible, at least 3 cm. Template was genomic DNA from frozen, unsorted single-cell suspensions. The CDR3 is made up of 13 amino acids. Germline V gene sequence: CDR1 SQVTM, CDR2 ANQGSEA. Trimming took 7 bases from V and 3 from J; bases not matched to a gene: 7. On this clone itself: Its antigen is currently unknown.

Measured with immunoSEQ multiplex PCR; TCRdb has only the in-frame clones, and not every one. The data contain 6,400 or so clones, 70% to 80% of them singletons. The TCR was taken from a human donor with non-small cell lung cancer. The material sequenced was non-adjacent lung tissue. The V call is TRBV29-1, the J call TRBJ1-1, with TRBD1 identical over 8 bases. CDR3 sequence (DNA): TGCAGCGCCCTGACAGGGGCTGACACTGAAGCTTTCTTT. This sequence encodes CSALTGADTEAFF.